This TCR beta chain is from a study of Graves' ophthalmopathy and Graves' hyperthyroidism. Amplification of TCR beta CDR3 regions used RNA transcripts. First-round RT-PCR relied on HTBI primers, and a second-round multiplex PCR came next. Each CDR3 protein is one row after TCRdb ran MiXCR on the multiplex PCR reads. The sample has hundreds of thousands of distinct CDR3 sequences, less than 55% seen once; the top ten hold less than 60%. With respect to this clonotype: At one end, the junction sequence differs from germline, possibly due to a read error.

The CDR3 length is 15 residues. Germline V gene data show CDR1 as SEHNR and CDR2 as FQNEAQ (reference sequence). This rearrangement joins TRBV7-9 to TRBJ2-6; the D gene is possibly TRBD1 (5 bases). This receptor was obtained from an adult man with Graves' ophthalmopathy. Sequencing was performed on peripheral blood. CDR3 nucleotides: TGTGCCAGCAGCGCCCGGATCTCTGGGGCCAACGTCCTGGCTTTC. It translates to CASSARISGANVLAF.